Below are 3 T cell receptor beta chains sequenced from a single sample in a study of a mutant IDH1 vaccine in newly diagnosed glioma. Their antigen targets remain unknown. TCRdb's copy holds only in-frame clones and misses some; the assay was immunoSEQ multiplex PCR. The sample lists 40,000 or so clones; roughly 92% were seen once. Time point meaning: week 5, during vaccination. Each dose delivered 300 ug of mutant IDH1 20-mer peptide subcutaneously with imiquimod. This material consisted of PBMCs, taken from a glioma patient whose treatment included an IDH1 peptide vaccine. These receptors were taken from a man aged 50-59 years with glioma.

As DNA, the CDR3 is TGTGCCAGCACCCTGGTGCAGGGACAAGAGACCCAGTACTTC. Residues: CASTLVQGQETQYF. This rearrangement joins TRBV5-5 to TRBJ2-5; possibly TRBD1 for D (5 bases). The CDR3 is 14 amino acids. V lost 6 bases and J 2 bases, leaving 14 bases between the germline ends. CDR1 SGHKS and CDR2 YYEKEE come from the germline V gene (reference sequence).

This sequence joins TRBV11-3 and TRBJ1-1; no clear D. CDR3 length: 16 amino acids. CDR1 is SGHNT and CDR2 is YENEEA in the germline V gene. The V and J ends lost 5 bases and 6 bases respectively, with 22 bases between them. The CDR3 protein is CASSPGKVREHPEAFF. The CDR3 DNA sequence: TGTGCCAGCAGCCCGGGAAAAGTTAGGGAACACCCTGAAGCTTTCTTT.

DNA for the CDR3: TGCGCCAGCAGCTTGACAGGGGGCGCATTCACTGAAGCTTTCTTT. It yields the protein CASSLTGGAFTEAFF. The chain has TRBV4-3 and TRBJ1-1; 10 nucleotides match TRBD1. CDR3 length: 15 amino acids. Germline values: CDR1 LGHNA, CDR2 YSLEER. Trimming removed 5 bases from V and 4 bases from J; junction bases left unmatched: 7.